Each of the 7 T cell receptor beta chains below was sequenced from the same sample in a study of blood T cell repertoires in COVID-19. Method: immunoSEQ multiplex PCR; TCRdb's copy keeps in-frame clones and lacks some. The sample has about 110,000 clones; 70% to 80% are singletons. Source material: peripheral blood. The receptors come from a man at least 80 years old with COVID-19, enrolled during active disease.

The chain joins TRBV7-9 to TRBJ2-7; TRBD1 matches 10 bases. The trim removed 5 bases at V and 2 bases at J, leaving 3 bases unmatched. Germline loops: CDR1 SEHNR, CDR2 FQNEAQ (reference sequence). The CDR3 extends over 14 amino acids. The CDR3 region has the DNA TGTGCCAGCAGCCCTGGGACAGGGGCCTACGAGCAGTACTTC. Encoded protein: CASSPGTGAYEQYF.

This clone was seen a few times. The chain recombines TRBV9 with TRBJ2-5, with D possibly matching TRBD2 (6 bases). CDR1 and CDR2 from the germline V gene are SGDLS and YYNGEE. The CDR3 consists of 13 residues. V was cut by 3 bases and J by 5 bases, with 11 bases left in between. The CDR3 region has the DNA TGTGCCAGCAGCGGCAATGGGGGGGAGACCCAGTACTTC. Translation gives CASSGNGGETQYF.

V gene TRBV28 combines with J gene TRBJ1-5; 7 bases line up with TRBD1. With V trimmed by 4 bases and J by 0 bases, 3 bases remained unmatched. CDR3 size: 15 residues. Germline assignment: CDR1 MDHEN and CDR2 SYDVKM. CDR3 bases: TGTGCCAGCAGTTCGACAGGGCTTAGCAATCAGCCCCAGCATTTT. This translates into CASSSTGLSNQPQHF. Looking up the rest from reference TRBV28 and TRBJ1-5 gives the full variable domain: DVKVTQSSRYLVKRTGEKVFLECVQDMDHENMFWYRQDPGLGLRLIYFSYDVKMKEKGDIPEGYSVSREKKERFSLILESASTNQTSMYLCASSSTGLSNQPQHFGDGTRLSIL.

This clone has more than one count but fewer than ten. The chain joins TRBV10-3 to TRBJ1-3; 12 bases line up with TRBD1. Trimming took 6 bases from V and 3 from J; bases not matched to a gene: 9. CDR1 and CDR2 (germline): ENHRY, SYGVKD. This CDR3 comprises 17 residues. CDR3 nucleotide sequence: TGTGCCATCAGGCCCTCGGGGACAGGGGGCTTTGGAAACACCATATATTTT. Protein product: CAIRPSGTGGFGNTIYF.

The gene calls are TRBV25-1 and TRBJ1-2; D ambiguous. Germline CDR1 reads MGHDK; CDR2 reads SYGVNS. Trimming left V 1 base short and J 3 bases short, with 6 bases between. CDR3 length equals 13 residues. The CDR3 DNA sequence: TGTGCCAGCAGTGAATTGTCTGACTATGGCTACACCTTC. It encodes CASSELSDYGYTF.

This sequence joins TRBV9 and TRBJ1-3; D remains ambiguous. Between the trimmed V and J ends, which lost 2 bases and 4 bases, there was a span of 7 bases. Germline V gene data show CDR1 as SGDLS and CDR2 as YYNGEE. This CDR3 spans 13 amino acids. CDR3 sequence (DNA): TGTGCCAGCAGCGTCCGGTGGGGAAACACCATATATTTT. It yields the protein CASSVRWGNTIYF. The full variable domain, its missing parts supplied by reference TRBV9 and TRBJ1-3, is DSGVTQTPKHLITATGQRVTLRCSPRSGDLSVYWYQQSLDQGLQFLIQYYNGEERAKGNILERFSAQQFPDLHSELNLSSLELGDSALYFCASSVRWGNTIYFGEGSWLTVV.

The chain links TRBV3-1 (or the pseudogene TRBV3-2) to TRBJ1-3; 8 bases map to TRBD1. The germline CDR1 and CDR2 sequences are LGHDT and YNNKEL (reference sequence). Trimming took 1 base from V and 0 from J; bases not matched to a gene: 2. The CDR3 is 16 amino acids. In DNA form, the CDR3 reads TGTGCCAGCAGCCAAGCAGGGGGCCCCTCTGGAAACACCATATATTTT. It yields the protein CASSQAGGPSGNTIYF.